A single sample is the source of the 9 T cell receptor beta chains below, sequenced in a study of blood T cell repertoires in COVID-19. Only in-frame clones appear in the TCRdb table, and some are missing; sequencing was by immunoSEQ multiplex PCR. Of about 47,000 clones listed, 80% to 85% are singletons. Source material: peripheral blood. The source is a man in his 60s with active COVID-19.

The genes are TRBV7-9 and TRBJ1-2; D call uncertain. The CDR3 runs to 15 residues. CDR1 is SEHNR and CDR2 is FQNEAQ in the germline V gene (reference sequence). Trimming removed 1 base at V and 2 bases at J, with 11 bases between. The CDR3 spells CASSLVSVLNYGYTF. DNA for the CDR3: TGTGCCAGCAGCTTAGTCTCGGTCTTGAACTATGGCTACACCTTC.

The V gene is TRBV6-5, the J gene TRBJ2-5, with D perhaps matching TRBD2 (5 bases). Germline-derived CDR1 and CDR2 are MNHEY and SVGAGI. CDR3 length equals 13 residues. Trimming removed 4 bases at V and 7 bases at J, with 13 bases between. DNA of the CDR3: TGTGCCAGCAGTTGGAGCAGCGCGGGGACCCAGTACTTC. Amino acids: CASSWSSAGTQYF.

This rearrangement joins TRBV3-1 (or the pseudogene TRBV3-2) to TRBJ2-5, with D perhaps TRBD2 (5 bases). CDR1 and CDR2 from the germline V gene are LGHDT and YNNKEL (reference sequence). V was pared by 1 base and J by 5 bases, with 11 bases between. This CDR3 region has 14 residues. The CDR3 region is CASSQATGSETQYF. CDR3 DNA: TGTGCCAGCAGCCAAGCGACGGGGTCGGAGACCCAGTACTTC.

The chain couples TRBV12-3 or TRBV12-4 to TRBJ2-7; 7 bases match TRBD1. After removal of 8 bases from V and 4 bases from J, the junction contained 2 bases not matched to a gene. This CDR3 region has 11 residues. CDR3 DNA: TGTGCCAGCCACAGGGGATACGAGCAGTACTTC. Translated: CASHRGYEQYF.

This clone appeared a single time. This chain connects TRBV3-1 (or the pseudogene TRBV3-2) to TRBJ2-3, with D possibly TRBD2 on 6 matching bases. CDR1 LGHDT and CDR2 YNNKEL come from the germline V gene (reference sequence). The CDR3 has 15 residues. V dropped 3 bases and J dropped 3 bases, with 13 bases sitting between them. For the CDR3, the DNA is TGTGCCAGCAGCCAGGGTGCACTAGCTACAGATACGCAGTATTTT. This gives the protein CASSQGALATDTQYF.

The J gene is TRBJ2-7, the V gene TRBV14; 8 bases are shared with TRBD1. The CDR3 is 14 amino acids. V was clipped by 4 bases and J by 6 bases; unmatched bases: 8. Germline CDR1 and CDR2: SGHDN and FVKESK. The DNA of the CDR3 is TGTGCCAGCAGCCCGCAGGGGGCGGGAAGCGAGCAGTACTTC. It specifies CASSPQGAGSEQYF.

The chain links TRBV30 to TRBJ2-3; 8 bases fit TRBD2. The J segment lost 5 bases and the V segment lost 2 bases, leaving 12 bases of the junction unmatched. CDR1 and CDR2 (germline): GTSNPN, SVGIG (reference sequence). The length of the CDR3 is 16 residues. The CDR3 DNA follows: TGTGCCTGGAGTTACGGGGGGGCGAGTTCGCAAGATACGCAGTATTTT. It specifies CAWSYGGASSQDTQYF. The complete variable domain, with remaining parts taken from reference TRBV30 and TRBJ2-3, reads SQTIHQWPATLVQPVGSPLSLECTVEGTSNPNLYWYRQAAGRGLQLLFYSVGIGQISSEVPQNLSASRPQDRQFILSSKKLLLSDSGFYLCAWSYGGASSQDTQYFGPGTRLTVL.

This chain joins TRBV6-1 and TRBJ2-1, with unresolved D. The germline V gene has CDR1 MNHNS and CDR2 SASEGT. This CDR3 region has 14 residues. Trimming removed 2 bases at V and 7 bases at J, with 12 bases between. CDR3: CASSEQKRNNEQFF. The CDR3 DNA follows: TGTGCCAGCAGTGAACAGAAACGTAATAATGAGCAGTTCTTC.

This chain joins TRBV28 and TRBJ1-5, with a weak D call TRBD1 (5 bases). This CDR3 has 12 amino acids. The V end was cut by 4 bases, the J end by 6 bases, with 7 bases between. Germline V gene data show CDR1 as MDHEN and CDR2 as SYDVKM. CDR3 amino acids: CASSSGLQPQHF. DNA for the CDR3: TGTGCCAGCAGTTCAGGGCTTCAGCCCCAGCATTTT.